These 31 T cell receptor beta chains were all obtained from the same sample, sequenced in a study of T cells in Graves' hyperthyroidism and ophthalmopathy. RNA transcripts yielded amplified TCR beta CDR3 regions. With the HTBI primer set, the TCR CDR3 went through a first round of RT-PCR. TCRdb reprocessed the multiplex PCR reads with MiXCR, giving one entry per CDR3 protein. The table lists 50,000 to 60,000 distinct CDR3 sequences, roughly 52% of them singletons, with around 11% in the top ten. Sequencing used blood. The source of these receptors is a woman in her twenties or thirties with Graves' ophthalmopathy.

In the case of this clonotype: The conserved final phenylalanine or tryptophan is absent from the CDR3, which likely points to a read error. The rearrangement joins TRBV5-1 to TRBJ1-5; D gene unclear. The CDR3 sequence is 15 residues long. V was pared by 0 bases and J by 5 bases, with 12 bases between. Germline CDR1 reads SGHRS; CDR2 reads YFSETQ. The CDR3 DNA is TGCGCCAGCAGCTTGGCAGGTTTGGGGTATCAGCCCCAGCATGTT. It is translated as CASSLAGLGYQPQHV.

This clonotype was recorded many times. The chain links TRBV27 to TRBJ2-1, with 9 bases matching TRBD2. Germline V gives CDR1 MNHEY, CDR2 SMNVEV (reference sequence). CDR3 length equals 15 residues. V lost 3 bases to trimming and J lost 0 bases; unmatched junction nucleotides: 0. Here the CDR3 DNA reads TGTGCCAGCAGTTTTAGCGGGAGCTCCTACAATGAGCAGTTCTTC. Residues: CASSFSGSSYNEQFF.

This clonotype was seen ten or more times. This chain uses TRBV7-2 with TRBJ1-5; D is perhaps TRBD1 (6 bases). CDR1 and CDR2 (germline): SGHTA, FQGNSA. The CDR3 is 19 residues long. Trimming cost V 5 bases and J 5 bases, with 28 bases left between them. CDR3 amino acids: CASSHPRSEAGVFYQPQHF. CDR3 bases: TGTGCCAGCAGCCATCCCCGAAGTGAGGCAGGGGTGTTTTATCAGCCCCAGCATTTT.

This clonotype showed up many times. The V and J genes are TRBV5-1 and TRBJ2-7; D is possibly TRBD1 or TRBD2 (5 bases each). The V gene's germline CDR1 is SGHRS and CDR2 YFSETQ. The CDR3 length is 14 residues. V lost 2 bases and J lost 0, with 9 bases in between. In DNA form, the CDR3 reads TGCGCCAGCAGCTTCCGGGACGGCTCCTACGAGCAGTACTTC. Residues: CASSFRDGSYEQYF.

This clonotype was seen repeatedly, ten times or more. One end of the junction is discordant with germline, which a read error may explain. J is TRBJ2-7 and V is TRBV6-2 or TRBV6-3; 12 bases are a match to TRBD2. Germline CDR1 is MNHEY and CDR2 is SVGEGT. The CDR3 loop spans 14 amino acids. The CDR3 reads CASSPRTSGTPAHF. The CDR3, as DNA: TGTGCCAGCAGTCCGCGGACTAGCGGGACCCCGGCCCACTTC.

A note on this clonotype: At one end the junction does not follow the germline gene, possibly because of a read error. This sequence joins TRBV19 and TRBJ2-1; 12 nucleotides agree with TRBD2. The V gene's germline CDR1 is LNHDA and CDR2 SQIVND (reference sequence). The CDR3 covers 16 residues. The CDR3 spells CVSGKSTSGSFNEQFF. As DNA, the CDR3 is TGTGTCAGTGGCAAATCGACTAGCGGGAGCTTCAATGAGCAGTTCTTC.

The chain joins TRBV12-3 or TRBV12-4 to TRBJ1-2, with D perhaps matching TRBD1 (6 bases). V lost 7 bases to trimming and J lost 8 bases, with 20 bases between them. The CDR3 has 14 amino acids. The CDR3 DNA follows: TGTGCCAGCACTTACAGGGCTATCGTGTTGGGCTACACCTTC. This gives the protein CASTYRAIVLGYTF.

As regards this clonotype: Given a much more abundant clone one base away, this may be a read error. V and J are TRBV3-1 and TRBJ1-4; D gene unclear. The CDR3 loop spans 13 amino acids. Germline CDR1 reads LGHDT; CDR2 reads YNNKEL (reference sequence). The CDR3 sequence is CASGQARVEKLFF. CDR3 coding DNA: TGTGCCAGCGGCCAAGCGAGGGTAGAAAAACTGTTTTTT. Full variable domain (outside the CDR3, taken from reference TRBV3-1 and TRBJ1-4): DTAVSQTPKYLVTQMGNDKSIKCEQNLGHDTMYWYKQDSKKFLKIMFSYNNKELIINETVPNRFSPKSPDKAHLNLHINSLELGDSAVYFCASGQARVEKLFFGSGTQLSVL.

The rearrangement joins TRBV19 to TRBJ2-7; D is perhaps TRBD1 (6 bases). This CDR3 contains 14 residues. The V end lost 5 bases, the J end lost 2 bases, and 13 bases lay between the germline ends. Per germline, CDR1 LNHDA and CDR2 SQIVND (reference sequence). The CDR3 DNA is TGTGCCAGTAGTTTCAGGGGCGGAACCTACGAGCAGTACTTC. Translated, it gives CASSFRGGTYEQYF.

The rearrangement uses TRBV7-6 and TRBJ2-2, with 7 positions matching TRBD1. Germline values: CDR1 SGHVS, CDR2 FNYEAQ. The CDR3 covers 17 residues. Trimming cost V 1 base and J 1 base; bases outside gene matches: 6. The CDR3 DNA follows: TGTGCCAGCAGCTTAGTAGGGGGCTTGAGGAACACCGGGGAGCTGTTTTTT. Protein product: CASSLVGGLRNTGELFF.

This clonotype was observed at least ten times. The CDR3 here is CSAESRGNTEAFF. CDR3 bases: TGCAGTGCGGAATCGAGGGGGAACACTGAAGCTTTCTTT. The chain is built from TRBV20-1 and TRBJ1-1; D might be TRBD1 (5 bases). Germline-derived CDR1 and CDR2 are DFQATT and SNEGSKA (reference sequence). V was cut by 6 bases and J by 1 base, with 12 bases left in between. CDR3 length: 13 residues.

As to this clonotype: The CDR3 does not end in the conserved phenylalanine or tryptophan, so this is likely a read error. The limits of the CDR3 on the DNA are not certain, so only TCRdb's listed CDR3 is given. The rearrangement uses TRBV4-1 and TRBJ1-6; the table names TRBD1, a call not compared with the DNA. The germline V gene encodes CDR1 MGHRA and CDR2 YSYEKL. The CDR3 extends over 8 residues, inclusive of both ends. The CDR3 is CASSHPTG.

With respect to this clonotype: This may be a read error, as it is one base from a much larger clone. This chain joins TRBV25-1 and TRBJ2-5; D is undetermined. The CDR3 spans 14 residues. Germline loops: CDR1 MGHDK, CDR2 SYGVNS. V lost 5 bases, J lost 3 bases, and 13 bases lay in between. DNA of the CDR3: TGTGCCAGCAGTCCCTCCAACAGAGAAGAGACCCAGTACTTC. It yields the protein CASSPSNREETQYF. The entire variable domain, with the rest obtained from reference TRBV25-1 and TRBJ2-5, is as follows: EADIYQTPRYLVIGTGKKITLECSQTMGHDKMYWYQQDPGMELHLIHYSYGVNSTEKGDLSSESTVSRIRTEHFPLTLESARPSHTSQYLCASSPSNREETQYFGPGTRLLVL.

This clonotype was seen a handful of times. J is TRBJ1-1 and V is TRBV5-1; D is uncertain. The CDR3 has 13 amino acids. V gave up 2 bases and J gave up 0 bases, with 5 bases separating them. CDR1 SGHRS and CDR2 YFSETQ come from the germline V gene. The chain's CDR3 is CASSFAVNTEAFF. CDR3 DNA sequence: TGCGCCAGCAGCTTCGCAGTGAACACTGAAGCTTTCTTT. Supplemented by reference TRBV5-1 and TRBJ1-1, the full variable domain reads KAGVTQTPRYLIKTRGQQVTLSCSPISGHRSVSWYQQTPGQGLQFLFEYFSETQRNKGNFPGRFSGRQFSNSRSEMNVSTLELGDSALYLCASSFAVNTEAFFGQGTRLTVV.

The chain recombines TRBV7-6 with TRBJ2-1; 10 bases match TRBD2. Trimming removed 5 bases from V and 8 bases from J; junction bases left unmatched: 15. Germline CDR1 is SGHVS and CDR2 is FNYEAQ. The CDR3 has 17 residues. Here the CDR3 DNA reads TGTGCCAGCAGCCCCGGTGTGGTAGCGGGAGGCTGGGATGAGCAGTTCTTC. This encodes CASSPGVVAGGWDEQFF.

The chain recombines TRBV7-8 with TRBJ2-5; TRBD1 aligns across 8 bases. CDR3 length equals 14 residues. Germline V lookup: CDR1 SGHVS, CDR2 FQNEAQ. After removal of 5 bases from V and 5 bases from J, the junction contained 7 bases not matched to a gene. The CDR3 loop is CASSRGQGRETQYF. CDR3 coding DNA: TGTGCCAGCAGCCGAGGACAGGGACGGGAGACCCAGTACTTC.

This clonotype has ten or more counts. The J gene is TRBJ1-5, the V gene TRBV6-6; possibly TRBD1 for D (5 bases). V lost 10 bases and J 4 bases, leaving 14 bases between the germline ends. The length of the CDR3 is 13 residues. The germline gives CDR1 MNHNY, CDR2 SVGAGI (reference sequence). CDR3 sequence (DNA): TGTGCCACGTCCCAAGGACAAAATCAGCCCCAGCATTTT. Translation gives CATSQGQNQPQHF.

The DNA for the CDR3 is TGTGCCAGCAGCTGGACAGGGGGGCAGCCCCAGTACTTC. Amino acids: CASSWTGGQPQYF. The V and J genes are TRBV7-9 and TRBJ2-5; TRBD1 matches at 10 bases. Germline assignment: CDR1 SEHNR and CDR2 FQNEAQ (reference sequence). Trimming removed 4 bases from V and 9 bases from J; junction bases left unmatched: 5. The CDR3 extends over 13 amino acids. Full variable domain (missing parts from reference TRBV7-9 and TRBJ2-5): DTGVSQNPRHKITKRGQNVTFRCDPISEHNRLYWYRQTLGQGPEFLTYFQNEAQLEKSRLLSDRFSAERPKGSFSTLEIQRTEQGDSAMYLCASSWTGGQPQYFGPGTRLLVL.

V gene TRBV11-2 combines with J gene TRBJ2-5; 11 nucleotides line up with TRBD2. V dropped 5 bases and J dropped 9; count of bases not matched to a gene: 8. The germline V gene encodes CDR1 SGHAT and CDR2 FQNNGV. The CDR3 covers 14 residues. The CDR3 reads CASSKIISGRAQYF. The CDR3 coding sequence is TGTGCCAGCAGCAAAATCATTAGCGGGAGGGCCCAGTACTTC.

The J gene is TRBJ2-2, the V gene TRBV7-6; 9 bases are shared with TRBD1. CDR3 length: 17 residues. Trimming cost V 2 bases and J 3 bases; bases outside gene matches: 7. Germline lookup yields CDR1 SGHVS and CDR2 FNYEAQ. Here the CDR3 reads CASSLNGQGTDTGELFF. CDR3 DNA: TGTGCCAGCAGCTTAAACGGACAGGGGACGGACACCGGGGAGCTGTTTTTT. Supplemented by reference TRBV7-6 and TRBJ2-2, the full variable domain reads GAGVSQSPRYKVTKRGQDVALRCDPISGHVSLYWYRQALGQGPEFLTYFNYEAQQDKSGLPNDRFSAERPEGSISTLTIQRTEQRDSAMYRCASSLNGQGTDTGELFFGEGSRLTVL.

At least ten counts were recorded for this clonotype. The CDR3 here is CASRFTRGEQFF. CDR3 nucleotides: TGTGCCAGCAGGTTCACTAGAGGTGAGCAGTTCTTC. The chain couples TRBV27 to TRBJ2-1, with D maybe TRBD2 (5 bases). The ends were cut back, 6 bases at V and 9 bases at J, with 12 bases in the middle. CDR1 and CDR2 from the germline V gene are MNHEY and SMNVEV (reference sequence). The CDR3 runs 12 residues.

The rearrangement uses TRBV24-1 and TRBJ2-2; 12 nucleotides agree with TRBD1. The V gene's germline CDR1 is KGHDR and CDR2 SFDVKD. Germline trimming cut 4 bases from V and 15 bases from J; bases unmatched to any gene: 5. The CDR3 has 13 amino acids. Here the CDR3 DNA reads TGTGCCACCAGTGACCCGGGACAGGGGGCGGTGTTTTTT. Protein: CATSDPGQGAVFF.

This clonotype was counted ten times or more. This rearrangement joins TRBV14 to TRBJ2-7; 7 bases line up with TRBD2. The germline CDR1 and CDR2 sequences are SGHDN and FVKESK. This CDR3 has 17 amino acids. Unmatched junction bases numbered 13, after V lost 2 bases and J lost 3 bases. For the CDR3, the DNA is TGTGCCAGCAGCCAACTTTTGGGTAGCGGGCCGATCTACGAGCAGTACTTC. This gives the protein CASSQLLGSGPIYEQYF.

This clonotype is categorized as medium-sized. This chain links TRBV25-1 with TRBJ2-3, with 8 bases matching TRBD2. The germline gives CDR1 MGHDK, CDR2 SYGVNS. The CDR3 length is 16 residues. V lost 1 base to trimming and J lost 5 bases; unmatched junction nucleotides: 8. CDR3 in DNA: TGTGCCAGCAGTGAATTTCGCGATAGCGGGGTAGATACGCAGTATTTT. It yields the protein CASSEFRDSGVDTQYF.

Only a few counts were recorded for this clonotype. The chain joins TRBV2 to TRBJ1-5; D is undetermined. V was trimmed by 6 bases and J by 9 bases, leaving 21 bases between them. Germline loops: CDR1 SNHLY, CDR2 FYNNEI. This CDR3 spans 15 amino acids. CDR3: CASSENGPVEGPQHF. CDR3 nucleotides: TGTGCCAGCAGCGAAAACGGGCCTGTCGAAGGGCCCCAGCATTTT.

Turning to this clonotype: One end of the junction varies from germline; a read error may be responsible. This chain uses TRBV20-1 with TRBJ2-7; perhaps TRBD2 as D (6 bases). In germline, CDR1 is DFQATT, CDR2 SNEGSKA (reference sequence). The CDR3 totals 12 residues. The CDR3, as DNA: TGCAGTGCTAGACGGGGGAGCGACGAGCAGCACTTC. The encoded protein is CSARRGSDEQHF.

This clonotype was seen ten or more times. V gene TRBV29-1 combines with J gene TRBJ1-4; 7 bases line up with TRBD1. Germline CDR1 SQVTM, CDR2 ANQGSEA. The CDR3 is 13 amino acids. The trim removed 5 bases at V and 4 bases at J, leaving 4 bases unmatched. CDR3 sequence: CSVLGDSNEKLFF. The CDR3, as DNA: TGCAGCGTTCTTGGGGACAGTAATGAAAAACTGTTTTTT.

The V and J genes are TRBV5-1 and TRBJ1-1, with D perhaps matching TRBD1 (5 bases). This CDR3 is built from 11 residues. Germline values: CDR1 SGHRS, CDR2 YFSETQ. Trimming took 4 bases from V and 4 from J, leaving 5 bases between them. The chain's CDR3 is CASSGGTEAFF. The CDR3 nucleotides read TGCGCCAGCAGCGGGGGCACTGAAGCTTTCTTT.

The genes are TRBV24-1 and TRBJ2-2; TRBD2 matches at 9 bases. Germline values: CDR1 KGHDR, CDR2 SFDVKD. This CDR3 has 15 amino acids. Trimming at V came to 4 bases and at J to 8 bases, leaving 7 bases not matched to a gene. CDR3 sequence: CATSDHDSGRGELFF. The CDR3 region has the DNA TGTGCCACCAGTGACCATGATAGCGGGAGAGGGGAGCTGTTTTTT.

Of note for this clonotype: Its ends do not fully match the called genes, so a read error is possible. The chain carries TRBV28 and TRBJ2-5; possibly TRBD2 for D (5 bases). CDR3 length: 15 residues. Germline V gives CDR1 MDHEN, CDR2 SYDVKM. This chain's CDR3 is CASRVYAGPRETQDF. For the CDR3, the DNA is TGTGCCAGCAGGGTATATGCCGGGCCAAGGGAGACCCAGGACTTC.

This clonotype was seen many times. V is TRBV20-1 and J is TRBJ2-7, with 7 bases fitting TRBD1. This CDR3 is 13 amino acids long. V gave up 2 bases and J gave up 7 bases; unmatched junction bases: 8. In germline, CDR1 is DFQATT, CDR2 SNEGSKA (reference sequence). Here the CDR3 DNA reads TGCAGTGCTAGAATTACAGGGGCGAGAGAGCAGTACTTC. Its protein product is CSARITGAREQYF.